Below are 6 T cell receptor beta chains sequenced from a single sample in a study of blood T cell repertoires in COVID-19. The assay was immunoSEQ multiplex PCR, and TCRdb's table has in-frame clones only and misses some. Of approximately 190,000 clones listed, roughly 84% were seen once; the top ten hold under 4%. Sequences were obtained from PBMCs or T cells enriched from blood (not recorded which). All receptors come from a young woman who had been exposed to COVID-19.

The rearrangement joins TRBV19 to TRBJ2-5, with D tentatively TRBD2 (5 bases). V was pared by 1 base and J by 2 bases, with 8 bases between. Germline values: CDR1 LNHDA, CDR2 SQIVND (reference sequence). The CDR3 spans 14 residues. CDR3 loop: CASSIVGGQETQYF. CDR3 in DNA: TGTGCCAGTAGTATAGTCGGAGGACAAGAGACCCAGTACTTC.

The V and J genes are TRBV2 and TRBJ1-5; possible D gene TRBD1, 5 bases. The V gene lost 3 bases and the J gene lost 3 bases, with 9 bases spanning the gap. The length of the CDR3 is 14 residues. CDR1 is SNHLY, CDR2 FYNNEI, per germline. Here the CDR3 DNA reads TGTGCCAGCAGTGACCAGGGCAACAATCAGCCCCAGCATTTT. Translated, it gives CASSDQGNNQPQHF.

This clone was detected only once. The chain has TRBV6-5 and TRBJ2-2; maybe TRBD1 (6 bases). Germline V CDR1 and CDR2: MNHEY, SVGAGI. This CDR3 comprises 15 residues. Trimming stripped 0 bases from V and 6 bases from J, with 11 bases between. This chain's CDR3 is CASSYSKQGPGELFF. The CDR3 DNA is TGTGCCAGCAGTTACTCCAAACAGGGCCCCGGGGAGCTGTTTTTT.

The chain recombines TRBV5-1 with TRBJ2-1; the match to TRBD2 covers 11 bases. Germline V lookup: CDR1 SGHRS, CDR2 YFSETQ. V shed 4 bases, J shed 3 bases, and the junction held 3 bases outside the gene matches. This CDR3 region has 15 residues. The CDR3: CASSTGTSGYNEQFF. Here the CDR3 DNA reads TGCGCCAGCAGCACCGGGACTAGCGGCTACAATGAGCAGTTCTTC.

The chain has TRBV5-4 and TRBJ2-1, with 12 bases identical to TRBD2. Germline CDR1 and CDR2: SGHNT and YYREEE (reference sequence). Losses at the gene ends were 6 bases for V and 6 bases for J; bases not matched to a gene: 10. The CDR3 has 16 amino acids. The CDR3 loop is CASINIPSGGANEQFF. In nucleotides, the CDR3 is TGTGCCAGCATCAACATCCCTAGCGGGGGGGCCAATGAGCAGTTCTTC.

This clone was counted a single time. The rearrangement uses TRBV7-6 and TRBJ2-2, with 8 positions matching TRBD1. CDR1 and CDR2 from the germline V gene are SGHVS and FNYEAQ. This CDR3 is 15 amino acids long. The V and J ends lost 6 bases and 1 base, in that order; junction bases with no gene match: 4. The CDR3 loop reads CASSPGTGNTGELFF. CDR3 coding DNA: TGTGCCAGCAGTCCCGGGACAGGGAACACCGGGGAGCTGTTTTTT.